Many counts were recorded for the clone carrying this T cell receptor (beta chain). The antigen is undetermined. A clone one base away is much larger, so this may be a read error. Patients were aged 18 to 65, had disease duration under 2 months, and had newly diagnosed hyperthyroidism. Amplified TCR beta CDR3 regions derived from RNA transcripts. The study used the HTBI primer set for a first-round RT-PCR of the TCR CDR3. TCRdb re-analysed the multiplex PCR reads in MiXCR, keeping a single row per CDR3 protein. Of about 700,000 distinct CDR3 sequences detected, about 15% appear once; the ten largest clones hold roughly 10%. The data were taken from a study of T cells in Graves' hyperthyroidism and ophthalmopathy. Turning to the study itself: Peripheral blood was taken when the disease was first diagnosed, before any treatment began.

The study's findings and limits: A model of 13 V-J pairs discriminated ophthalmopathy from stable hyperthyroidism.

The receptor was isolated from a young woman with Graves' hyperthyroidism. The specimen was blood.

The CDR3 nucleotides read TGTGCCAGCAGCCGGGACGGACAAGAGACCCAGTACTTC. Its protein is CASSRDGQETQYF. The chain carries TRBV11-3 and TRBJ2-5; D assignment may be TRBD1 or TRBD2 (5 bases each). Between the trimmed V and J ends, which lost 5 bases and 2 bases, there was a span of 9 bases. This CDR3 region has 13 residues. CDR1 SGHNT and CDR2 YENEEA come from the germline V gene.